A selection of T cell receptor beta chains follows, all from one sample in a study of T cell responses to AZD1222 COVID-19 vaccine. The data were produced by immunoSEQ multiplex PCR, yet TCRdb's version contains in-frame clones alone and is incomplete. Of 120,000 to 150,000 clones listed, approximately 90% are singletons. Sequencing used peripheral blood, obtained on day 0 of AZD1222 vaccination. The receptors stem from an adult in good health. Each CDR3 is given with its conserved first and last residue. The D gene is left open where the match is weak. Expanded clones are given a class, and other clones once, few, many or no size at all.

d_call	v_call	clone_size	j_call	cdr3_aa	cdr3_nt
-	TRBV4-2	-	TRBJ1-4	CASSQGTFNEKLFF	TGTGCCAGCAGCCAAGGAACCTTCAATGAAAAACTGTTTTTT
-	TRBV7-2	-	TRBJ2-3	CASSQTRYTDTQYF	TGTGCCAGCAGCCAGACTAGATACACAGATACGCAGTATTTT
TRBD2	TRBV19	-	TRBJ2-2	CASSMRGIGTGELFF	TGTGCCAGTAGTATGCGGGGGATTGGTACCGGGGAGCTGTTTTTT
TRBD1	TRBV19	-	TRBJ1-2	CASSWTGARNYGYTF	TGTGCCAGTAGTTGGACAGGGGCCAGAAACTATGGCTACACCTTC
-	TRBV19	once	TRBJ1-3	CASVGRNSGNTIYF	TGTGCCAGTGTGGGGCGAAACTCTGGAAACACCATATATTTT
-	TRBV20-1	-	TRBJ2-5	CSAGTQETQYF	TGCAGTGCTGGTACTCAAGAGACCCAGTACTTC
-	TRBV2	-	TRBJ1-3	CASTTGPGNTIYF	TGTGCCAGCACCACAGGGCCTGGAAACACCATATATTTT
-	TRBV19	-	TRBJ1-5	CASSSTHPVQPQHF	TGTGCCAGTAGTTCCACTCACCCCGTTCAGCCCCAGCATTTT
-	TRBV5-1	few	TRBJ2-1	CASSPRAGTYNEQFF	TGCGCCAGCAGCCCCCGGGCGGGAACCTACAATGAGCAGTTCTTC
-	TRBV7-9	-	TRBJ2-1	CASSFEGLIHNEQFF	TGTGCCAGCAGCTTCGAGGGGCTAATCCACAATGAGCAGTTCTTC
-	TRBV11-2	-	TRBJ2-1	CASSLGISSYNEQFF	TGTGCCAGCAGCTTAGGCATTAGCTCCTACAATGAGCAGTTCTTC
TRBD2	TRBV4-1	-	TRBJ2-2	CASSQGERGGLGTGELFF	TGCGCCAGCAGCCAGGGCGAGCGGGGGGGCCTGGGCACCGGGGAGCTGTTTTTT
-	TRBV12-2	-	TRBJ2-1	CASRLAAPRPHNEQFF	TGTGCAAGTCGCTTAGCCGCGCCGAGGCCGCACAATGAGCAGTTCTTC
-	TRBV4-2	once	TRBJ1-2	CASSQDGNYGYTF	TGTGCCAGCAGCCAAGACGGTAACTATGGCTACACCTTC
-	TRBV27	-	TRBJ1-6	CASSLTVSNHNSPLHF	TGTGCCAGCAGCCTTACGGTGAGTAACCATAATTCACCCCTCCACTTT
-	TRBV15	once	TRBJ2-7	CATSRTEPTRTYEQYF	TGTGCCACCAGCAGGACTGAACCGACCCGAACCTACGAGCAGTACTTC
-	TRBV28	-	TRBJ2-3	CASSPVGWADTQYF	TGTGCCAGCAGCCCCGTGGGGTGGGCAGATACGCAGTATTTT
-	TRBV19	-	TRBJ1-1	CASSITVNTEAFF	TGTGCCAGTAGTATAACCGTGAACACTGAAGCTTTCTTT
TRBD2	TRBV3-1/TRBV3-2	-	TRBJ2-3	CASSQVGTSGGTDTQYF	TGTGCCAGCAGCCAAGTTGGGACTAGCGGGGGAACAGATACGCAGTATTTT
-	TRBV10-2	-	TRBJ1-2	CASRGAGAATWGYTF	TGCGCCAGCAGAGGAGCAGGGGCCGCCACGTGGGGCTACACCTTC
-	TRBV15	-	TRBJ2-5	CATSRDRRWETQYF	TGTGCCACCAGCAGAGATAGAAGATGGGAGACCCAGTACTTC